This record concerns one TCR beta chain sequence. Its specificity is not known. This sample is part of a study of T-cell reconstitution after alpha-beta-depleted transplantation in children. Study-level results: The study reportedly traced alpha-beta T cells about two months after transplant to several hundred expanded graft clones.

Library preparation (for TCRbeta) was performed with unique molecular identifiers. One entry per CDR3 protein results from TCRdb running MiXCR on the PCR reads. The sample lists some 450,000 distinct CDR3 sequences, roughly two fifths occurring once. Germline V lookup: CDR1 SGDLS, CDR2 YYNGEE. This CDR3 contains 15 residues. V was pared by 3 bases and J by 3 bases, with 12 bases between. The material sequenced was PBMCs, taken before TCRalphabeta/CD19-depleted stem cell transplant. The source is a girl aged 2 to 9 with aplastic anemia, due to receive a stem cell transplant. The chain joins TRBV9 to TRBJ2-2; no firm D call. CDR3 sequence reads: CASSGPQLDTGELFF. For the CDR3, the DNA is TGTGCCAGCAGCGGGCCTCAGCTAGACACCGGGGAGCTGTTTTTT.